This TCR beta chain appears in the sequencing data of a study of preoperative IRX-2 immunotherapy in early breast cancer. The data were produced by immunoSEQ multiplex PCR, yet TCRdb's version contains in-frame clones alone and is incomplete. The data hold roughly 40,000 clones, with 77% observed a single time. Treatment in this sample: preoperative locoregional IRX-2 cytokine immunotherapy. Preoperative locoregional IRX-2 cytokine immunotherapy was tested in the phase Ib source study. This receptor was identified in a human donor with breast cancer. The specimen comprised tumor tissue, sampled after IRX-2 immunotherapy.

The CDR3 sequence: CASSRDTGGGYTF. In DNA, the CDR3 is TGTGCCAGTAGTAGGGACACCGGGGGAGGCTACACCTTC. The chain couples TRBV19 to TRBJ1-2; tentative D call: TRBD1 (6 bases). Germline V CDR1 and CDR2: LNHDA, SQIVND (reference sequence). The length of the CDR3 is 13 residues. V lost 4 bases and J lost 8, with 14 bases in between.